A selection of T cell receptor beta chains follows, all from one sample in a study of identical twins. One entry per CDR3 protein results from TCRdb running MiXCR on the 5' RACE reads. The data show approximately 500,000 distinct CDR3 sequences, roughly 26% seen once. The same sample was also used in a study of T cells expressing NK-cell markers.

Sequences were obtained from CD4+ T cells sorted from blood. These receptors were taken from a woman in her late teens or twenties in good health. CDR3s include the opening cysteine and the closing phenylalanine or tryptophan. D genes are given only for firm matches. Where a row states a size, it is once, few, many or the class of an expanded clone; other rows omit it.

j_gene	d_gene	v_gene	abundance	CDR3aa	CDR3nt
TRBJ2-2	-	TRBV18	-	CASSPTKTRTVTGELFF	TGTGCCAGCTCACCTACTAAAACCAGGACGGTAACCGGGGAGCTGTTTTTT
TRBJ2-1	TRBD1	TRBV12-3/TRBV12-4	many	CASSKGTASYNEQFF	TGTGCCAGCAGCAAAGGGACAGCCTCATACAATGAGCAGTTCTTC
TRBJ2-5	TRBD2	TRBV29-1	-	CSVEGSGGAETQYF	TGCAGCGTTGAGGGTAGCGGGGGGGCTGAGACCCAGTACTTC
TRBJ1-2	-	TRBV20-1	-	CSARVGAGYGYTF	TGCAGTGCTAGAGTGGGGGCGGGGTATGGCTACACCTTC
TRBJ2-1	TRBD2	TRBV15	few	CATSRHGLADYNEQFF	TGTGCCACCAGCAGACACGGACTAGCAGACTACAATGAGCAGTTCTTC
TRBJ2-3	TRBD2	TRBV5-1	-	CASSLGTSGVQTQYF	TGCGCCAGCAGCCTCGGGACTAGCGGGGTTCAGACGCAGTATTTT
TRBJ2-1	TRBD1	TRBV6-5	-	CASSSRTGGNEQFF	TGTGCCAGCAGTTCTCGAACAGGGGGGAATGAGCAGTTCTTC
TRBJ2-1	TRBD1	TRBV10-3	few	CAISVTGGIVDEQFF	TGTGCCATCAGCGTGACAGGGGGCATAGTCGATGAGCAGTTCTTC
TRBJ2-7	-	TRBV7-2	few	CASSLARPSYEQYF	TGTGCCAGCAGCTTAGCGCGACCATCCTACGAGCAGTACTTC
TRBJ2-7	TRBD1	TRBV18	-	CASSPKPGQGDHEQYF	TGTGCCAGCTCACCGAAGCCGGGACAGGGGGACCACGAGCAGTACTTC
TRBJ2-7	-	TRBV20-1	-	CSAREAQGFYEQYF	TGCAGTGCTAGAGAGGCCCAGGGTTTCTACGAGCAGTACTTC
TRBJ1-6	-	TRBV20-1	few	CSARDWGRIDNSPLHF	TGCAGTGCTAGAGATTGGGGCAGGATAGATAATTCACCCCTCCACTTT
TRBJ2-5	TRBD2	TRBV7-6	many	CASSHRLAGETQYF	TGTGCCAGCAGCCATCGTTTAGCGGGGGAGACCCAGTACTTC
TRBJ1-5	-	TRBV7-9	many	CAISNRDQPQHF	TGTGCCATCTCTAACAGGGATCAGCCCCAGCATTTT
TRBJ1-5	TRBD1	TRBV12-3/TRBV12-4	many	CASSFGTGVQPQHF	TGTGCCAGCAGTTTCGGGACAGGGGTTCAGCCCCAGCATTTT
TRBJ2-7	-	TRBV3-1	-	CASSQVGRAAYEQYF	TGTGCCAGCAGCCAAGTTGGGCGGGCAGCCTACGAGCAGTACTTC
TRBJ1-2	-	TRBV20-1	-	CSASHGSIARGDGYTF	TGCAGTGCTAGTCACGGGTCCATCGCTCGAGGAGATGGCTACACCTTC
TRBJ2-1	-	TRBV7-2	few	CASSLLAPSPAYNEQFF	TGTGCCAGCAGCTTACTAGCGCCAAGTCCAGCCTACAATGAGCAGTTCTTC
TRBJ1-1	-	TRBV9	-	CASRGLPNMNTEAFF	TGTGCCAGCAGGGGACTCCCTAATATGAACACTGAAGCTTTCTTT
TRBJ2-7	-	TRBV4-3	few	CASSQERRNEQYF	TGCGCCAGCAGCCAAGAGAGGCGAAACGAGCAGTACTTC
TRBJ2-1	-	TRBV12-3/TRBV12-4	few	CATTGGLYNEQFF	TGTGCCACTACCGGGGGGCTCTACAATGAGCAGTTCTTC
TRBJ1-6	-	TRBV20-1	-	CSARRTEESPLHF	TGCAGTGCTAGAAGGACTGAGGAATCACCCCTCCACTTT
TRBJ2-2	TRBD1	TRBV12-3/TRBV12-4	-	CASSTPRGQGGLTGELFF	TGTGCCAGCAGTACCCCACGGGGACAGGGAGGTCTGACCGGGGAGCTGTTTTTT
TRBJ2-1	-	TRBV15	once	CASAAGSSYNEQFF	TGTGCCTCGGCGGCAGGGAGCTCCTACAATGAGCAGTTCTTC
TRBJ2-1	TRBD2	TRBV7-3	-	CASSPLGTSGGASSYNEQFF	TGTGCCAGCAGCCCCCTCGGGACTAGCGGGGGAGCCAGCTCCTACAATGAGCAGTTCTTC
TRBJ2-3	-	TRBV11-2	few	CASTPRGFQTDTQYF	TGTGCCAGCACCCCTAGGGGGTTCCAGACAGATACGCAGTATTTT
TRBJ1-1	-	TRBV7-9	-	CASSPGVITEAFF	TGTGCCAGCAGCCCCGGGGTAATTACTGAAGCTTTCTTT
TRBJ1-1	TRBD1	TRBV5-1	many	CASSYAGTGAEAFF	TGCGCCAGCAGCTACGCCGGGACAGGGGCCGAAGCTTTCTTT
TRBJ2-1	TRBD2	TRBV4-3	few	CASSQEPASGFYNEQFF	TGCGCCAGCAGCCAAGAACCGGCTAGCGGCTTCTACAATGAGCAGTTCTTC
TRBJ2-7	-	TRBV11-2	-	CASSKPNSYEQYF	TGTGCCAGCAGCAAGCCTAACAGCTACGAGCAGTACTTC
TRBJ1-2	TRBD1	TRBV5-1	-	CASSSMTGIYGYTF	TGCGCCAGCAGCTCAATGACAGGGATCTATGGCTACACCTTC
TRBJ2-7	-	TRBV15	-	CATSSGAGTSGNF	TGTGCCACCAGCAGTGGGGCGGGGACCTCAGGGAACTTC
TRBJ1-6	-	TRBV5-1	few	CASSLESPTSPLHF	TGCGCCAGCAGCTTGGAGTCCCCTACATCACCCCTCCACTTT
TRBJ1-5	-	TRBV20-1	few	CSAILGGVNQPQHF	TGCAGTGCTATCCTGGGGGGGGTCAATCAGCCCCAGCATTTT
TRBJ1-4	-	TRBV10-2	few	CASSNREVGTNEKLFF	TGCGCCAGCAGTAACAGGGAGGTGGGAACTAATGAAAAACTGTTTTTT
TRBJ2-3	TRBD2	TRBV29-1	few	CSVRSPLAGSTDTQYF	TGCAGCGTCCGATCACCGTTAGCGGGGTCCACAGATACGCAGTATTTT
TRBJ2-3	-	TRBV20-1	-	CSARAGSSTDTQYF	TGCAGTGCTAGGGCTGGCTCTAGCACAGATACGCAGTATTTT
TRBJ2-2	-	TRBV11-2	-	CASSARGRGGIGELFF	TGTGCCAGCAGCGCGAGAGGCAGGGGAGGGATCGGGGAGCTGTTTTTT
TRBJ2-1	TRBD2	TRBV11-3	-	CASSSLAGGPYEQFF	TGTGCCAGCAGCTCCTTAGCGGGAGGGCCTTATGAGCAGTTCTTC
TRBJ2-3	TRBD2	TRBV4-3	-	CASSQGAGGLDTQYF	TGCGCCAGCAGCCAAGGAGCGGGAGGATTAGATACGCAGTATTTT
TRBJ2-3	-	TRBV9	-	CASSVDSKTDTQYF	TGTGCCAGCAGCGTAGACAGCAAGACAGATACGCAGTATTTT
TRBJ2-3	TRBD1	TRBV29-1	few	CSVEEGTGGSTDTQYF	TGCAGCGTTGAAGAAGGGACAGGGGGGTCCACAGATACGCAGTATTTT
TRBJ2-3	-	TRBV27	few	CASSSYGYTDTQYF	TGTGCCAGCAGTTCTTACGGATACACAGATACGCAGTATTTT
TRBJ2-2	-	TRBV7-9	-	CASSLARSGAAGELFF	TGTGCCAGCAGCTTAGCCCGCTCGGGGGCAGCAGGGGAGCTGTTTTTT
TRBJ2-3	-	TRBV5-1	few	CASSPDLSVDTQYF	TGCGCCAGCAGCCCGGACTTGTCCGTGGATACGCAGTATTTT
TRBJ2-1	TRBD2	TRBV20-1	few	CSPRVAGVEQFF	TGCAGTCCCAGGGTAGCGGGAGTAGAGCAGTTCTTC